Below are 24 T cell receptor beta chains sequenced from a single sample in a study of shared clonotypes between healthy human individuals. Positive CCR7 selection of CD45RO-negative cells yielded the naive CD8 cells, and terminally differentiated effector memory CD45RA+ cells were excluded. Using immunoSEQ multiplex PCR, the repertoire was profiled, and TCRdb retains in-frame clones only, with some absent. The sample records about 2 million clones, just under 95% being singletons. The source material was naive CD8+ T cells sorted from blood. Receptors were obtained from a man aged 18 to 29 in good health.

The chain links TRBV29-1 to TRBJ2-7; 8 positions match TRBD2. There are 13 residues in the CDR3. Germline values: CDR1 SQVTM, CDR2 ANQGSEA. The J segment lost 4 bases and the V segment lost 7 bases, leaving 9 bases of the junction unmatched. Here the CDR3 reads CSASGGVIYEQYF. Written as DNA, the CDR3 is TGCAGCGCGTCGGGGGGGGTGATTTACGAGCAGTACTTC.

As concerns this clone: The same CDR3 arises from other DNA sequences in this sample as well. The rearrangement uses TRBV30 and TRBJ2-1, with D hard to call. V lost 1 base and J 9 bases, leaving 7 bases between the germline ends. The CDR3 covers 11 residues. CDR1 and CDR2 from the germline V gene are GTSNPN and SVGIG (reference sequence). The CDR3 coding sequence is TGTGCCTGGAGTGACGGTGGTGAGCAGTTCTTC. This codes for CAWSDGGEQFF.

The V gene is TRBV6-4, the J gene TRBJ2-1; D not certain. The CDR3 spans 13 residues. Trimming cost V 6 bases and J 13 bases, with 19 bases left between them. Germline CDR1 and CDR2: MRHNA and SNTAGT. CDR3 in DNA: TGTGCCAGCAGCCGAGTCATCGAGCGAAGACAGTTCTTC. The encoded protein is CASSRVIERRQFF.

The genes are TRBV4-1 and TRBJ1-4; TRBD1 is a possible D gene (6 bases). This CDR3 contains 15 residues. Germline V gene data show CDR1 as MGHRA and CDR2 as YSYEKL. V was trimmed by 0 bases and J by 7 bases, leaving 12 bases between them. The CDR3 region is CASSQDWGPGEKLFF. In nucleotides, the CDR3 is TGCGCCAGCAGCCAAGATTGGGGGCCCGGTGAAAAACTGTTTTTT.

In this sample, this clone turned up once. The same CDR3 can be traced to other DNA sequences in this sample. The chain has TRBV27 and TRBJ2-3; 12 nucleotides line up with TRBD2. Germline trimming cut 5 bases from V and 4 bases from J; bases unmatched to any gene: 7. The CDR3 covers 16 residues. Germline assignment: CDR1 MNHEY and CDR2 SMNVEV (reference sequence). In DNA, the CDR3 is TGTGCCAGCAGTCTCCTGACTAGCGGGGGCCCAGATACGCAGTATTTT. Its translation: CASSLLTSGGPDTQYF.

The rearrangement links TRBV27 to TRBJ2-1, with D perhaps being TRBD1 or TRBD2 (5 bases each). Germline V CDR1 and CDR2: MNHEY, SMNVEV (reference sequence). CDR3 length: 12 residues. V gave up 3 bases and J gave up 10 bases, with 10 bases separating them. CDR3 nucleotide sequence: TGTGCCAGCAGTTTCGGGGCAAGAGAGCAGTTCTTC. Protein product: CASSFGAREQFF.

A word on this clone: An end of the junction differs from the germline gene, which may be a read error. The chain is built from TRBV7-7 and TRBJ2-2, with D maybe TRBD2 (6 bases). The germline V gene encodes CDR1 SSHAT and CDR2 FNYEAQ (reference sequence). This CDR3 spans 15 amino acids. The DNA of the CDR3 is TGTGCTAGCAGCTTCGGGGGACCCATCGCCGGGGAGCTGTTTTTT. It encodes CASSFGGPIAGELFF. Filled out from reference TRBV7-7 and TRBJ2-2, the complete variable domain reads GAGVSQSPRYKVTKRGQDVTLRCDPISSHATLYWYQQALGQGPEFLTYFNYEAQPDKSGLPSDRFSAERPEGSISTLTIQRTEQRDSAMYRCASSFGGPIAGELFFGEGSRLTVL.

This chain connects TRBV5-4 to TRBJ2-5, with 9 bases fitting TRBD2. Trimming took 4 bases from V and 8 from J; bases not matched to a gene: 6. This CDR3 has 13 amino acids. The germline gives CDR1 SGHNT, CDR2 YYREEE (reference sequence). In nucleotides, the CDR3 is TGTGCCAGCAGCGTTCAGCGGGAGGTAACCCAGTACTTC. Translation: CASSVQREVTQYF.

The chain has TRBV6-5 and TRBJ2-5; no clear D gene. Germline V gene sequence: CDR1 MNHEY, CDR2 SVGAGI. Trimming removed 5 bases from V and 3 bases from J, with 4 bases in between. The CDR3 runs 11 residues. Here the CDR3 DNA reads TGTGCCAGCAGTGAAGAAGAGACCCAGTACTTC. Translating it yields CASSEEETQYF.

The chain employs TRBV6-6 and TRBJ1-4, with D possibly matching TRBD1 (6 bases). Germline loops: CDR1 MNHNY, CDR2 SVGAGI (reference sequence). V shed 2 bases and J shed 7 bases, with 14 bases lying between them. The CDR3 has 15 residues. This chain's CDR3 is CASSYPEGGSEKLFF. The CDR3 DNA sequence: TGTGCCAGCAGTTACCCGGAAGGGGGGAGTGAAAAACTGTTTTTT.

The J gene is TRBJ1-1, the V gene TRBV27, with 8 nucleotides matching TRBD1. This CDR3 region has 13 residues. V trimming: 6 bases; J trimming: 6 bases; junction bases outside the gene matches: 6. Germline assignment: CDR1 MNHEY and CDR2 SMNVEV (reference sequence). CDR3 bases: TGTGCCAGCAGGCCGACAGGGGAACCTGAAGCTTTCTTT. It translates to CASRPTGEPEAFF.

This chain uses TRBV10-2 with TRBJ1-6; 9 nucleotides agree with TRBD1. This CDR3 has 16 amino acids. Germline lookup yields CDR1 WSHSY and CDR2 SAAADI. Trimming cost V 8 bases and J 7 bases; bases outside gene matches: 12. CDR3: CASGLRGTGFNSPLHF. CDR3 coding DNA: TGCGCCAGCGGCCTTCGGGGGACAGGGTTCAATTCACCCCTCCACTTT.

This clone appeared once. At the DNA level, this CDR3 is encoded by other sequences in the same sample as well. The chain carries TRBV15 and TRBJ1-5, with a weak D call TRBD1 (5 bases). The CDR3 is 14 residues long. The germline V and J ends were trimmed by 3 bases and 4 bases, with 10 bases remaining between them. From germline, CDR1 is LNHNV and CDR2 YYDKDF (reference sequence). CDR3 protein: CATSRGGENQPQHF. The CDR3 DNA is TGTGCCACCAGCAGGGGGGGGGAAAATCAGCCCCAGCATTTT.

The chain has TRBV2 and TRBJ1-6; TRBD1 matches 10 bases. CDR3 length: 16 residues. The V and J ends lost 4 bases and 4 bases, in that order; junction bases with no gene match: 4. From germline, CDR1 is SNHLY and CDR2 FYNNEI. In nucleotides, the CDR3 is TGTGCCAGCAGTGGGAGACAGGGGGCGTATAATTCACCCCTCCACTTT. Its protein is CASSGRQGAYNSPLHF.

The J gene is TRBJ1-3, the V gene TRBV27; D call uncertain. This CDR3 comprises 14 residues. Germline loops: CDR1 MNHEY, CDR2 SMNVEV (reference sequence). Trimming left V 0 bases short and J 5 bases short, with 8 bases between. DNA for the CDR3: TGTGCCAGCAGTTTATCGATGGGCAGAAACACCATATATTTT. It yields the protein CASSLSMGRNTIYF.

This chain joins TRBV29-1 and TRBJ2-7; a possible D gene is TRBD2 (6 bases). V lost 7 bases to trimming and J lost 4 bases, with 17 bases between them. The CDR3 length is 13 residues. CDR1 and CDR2 (germline): SQVTM, ANQGSEA. The CDR3 here is CSAVEVGGYEQYF. The CDR3, as DNA: TGCAGCGCCGTTGAGGTCGGGGGTTACGAGCAGTACTTC.

Concerning this clone: The identical CDR3 is also encoded by other nucleotide sequences in the sample. The CDR3: CASSYTSTDTQYF. CDR3 DNA sequence: TGTGCCAGCAGCTACACTAGCACAGATACGCAGTATTTT. This chain connects TRBV5-4 to TRBJ2-3; unclear D gene. The V end lost 3 bases, the J end lost 0 bases, and 5 bases lay between the germline ends. The CDR3 is made up of 13 amino acids. The V gene's germline CDR1 is SGHNT and CDR2 YYREEE (reference sequence).

The chain joins TRBV5-3 to TRBJ1-5; no firm D call. TRBV5-3 is an open reading frame whose function is uncertain. The CDR3 is 15 residues long. V shed 2 bases and J shed 3 bases, with 12 bases lying between them. In nucleotides, the CDR3 is TGTGCCAGAAGCTTAGCGGACTGGTACAATCAGCCCCAGCATTTT. Amino acids: CARSLADWYNQPQHF.

The rearrangement links TRBV10-3 to TRBJ2-5; no definite D call. The J call may be wrong; the DNA end is better matched by TRBJ2-7. The CDR3 loop spans 11 amino acids. Germline assignment: CDR1 ENHRY and CDR2 SYGVKD. The CDR3 spells CATGSSYEQYF. The DNA of the CDR3 is TGTGCCACCGGTTCCTCCTACGAGCAGTACTTC.

This sequence joins TRBV27 and TRBJ2-7, with 8 bases that match TRBD2. Germline V lookup: CDR1 MNHEY, CDR2 SMNVEV (reference sequence). The J segment lost 3 bases and the V segment lost 4 bases, leaving 14 bases of the junction unmatched. The CDR3 has 17 amino acids. The CDR3 nucleotides are TGTGCCAGCAGTTCGCCGGAGGAGAGTAGCGGGATCTACGAGCAGTACTTC. Amino acid sequence: CASSSPEESSGIYEQYF.

The chain uses TRBV11-2 and TRBJ2-7; 12 nucleotides match TRBD2. Trimming removed 2 bases from V and 5 bases from J; junction bases left unmatched: 4. The V gene's germline CDR1 is SGHAT and CDR2 FQNNGV. The CDR3 totals 15 residues. The CDR3 protein is CASSLFRLAGDEQYF. The DNA for the CDR3 is TGTGCCAGCAGCTTATTTCGACTAGCGGGAGACGAGCAGTACTTC.

Points on this clone: In the same sample, other DNA sequences code for this CDR3. The V and J genes are TRBV4-3 and TRBJ1-6; D call uncertain. The CDR3 extends over 15 amino acids. Germline V gene sequence: CDR1 LGHNA, CDR2 YSLEER. Trimming took off 4 bases at V and 0 bases at J, with 7 bases between the two ends. The CDR3 loop is CASSLDSSYNSPLHF. CDR3 DNA: TGCGCCAGCAGCCTTGATAGCTCCTATAATTCACCCCTCCACTTT.

This chain links TRBV7-2 with TRBJ1-2, with D unclear. V lost 0 bases, J lost 8 bases, and 10 bases lay in between. The germline V gene encodes CDR1 SGHTA and CDR2 FQGNSA. The CDR3 consists of 13 residues. This chain's CDR3 is CASSLARSVGYTF. CDR3 in DNA: TGTGCCAGCAGCTTAGCGCGATCAGTGGGCTACACCTTC.

This chain connects TRBV6-5 to TRBJ2-6; D may be TRBD1 (5 bases). CDR3 length equals 15 residues. Germline CDR1 is MNHEY and CDR2 is SVGAGI. The ends were cut back, 6 bases at V and 1 base at J, with 10 bases in the middle. The CDR3 here is CASRLTASGANVLTF. DNA for the CDR3: TGTGCCAGCAGACTGACAGCTTCTGGGGCCAACGTCCTGACTTTC.